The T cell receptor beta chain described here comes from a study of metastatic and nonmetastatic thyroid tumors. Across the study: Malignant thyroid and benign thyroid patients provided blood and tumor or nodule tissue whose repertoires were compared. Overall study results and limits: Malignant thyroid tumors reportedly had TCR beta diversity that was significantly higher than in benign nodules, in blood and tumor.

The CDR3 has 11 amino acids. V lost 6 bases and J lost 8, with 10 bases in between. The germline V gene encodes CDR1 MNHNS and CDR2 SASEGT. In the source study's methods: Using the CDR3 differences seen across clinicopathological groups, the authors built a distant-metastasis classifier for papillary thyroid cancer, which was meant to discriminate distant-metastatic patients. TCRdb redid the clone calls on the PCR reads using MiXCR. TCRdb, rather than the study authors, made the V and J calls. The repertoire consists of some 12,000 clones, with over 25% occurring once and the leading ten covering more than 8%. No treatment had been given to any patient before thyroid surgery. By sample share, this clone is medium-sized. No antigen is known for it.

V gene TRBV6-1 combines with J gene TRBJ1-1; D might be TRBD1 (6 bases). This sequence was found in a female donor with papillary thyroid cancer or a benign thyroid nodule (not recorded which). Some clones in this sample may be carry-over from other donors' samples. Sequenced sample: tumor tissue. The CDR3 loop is CASRRQAEAFF. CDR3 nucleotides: TGTGCCAGCAGGCGACAGGCAGAAGCTTTCTTT.